The sequence of this TCR beta chain was determined in a study of radiation and T cells in renal cell carcinoma. Produced via immunoSEQ multiplex PCR; TCRdb's table is partial and in-frame only. The sample has tens of thousands of clones; 65% to 90% are singletons. This clone was observed a few times. The CDR3 contains 14 residues. The germline CDR1 and CDR2 sequences are SGHRS and YFSETQ. With 2 bases clipped from V and 2 bases from J, the junction kept 3 bases outside the gene matches. Described time point: baseline pretreatment blood. The treatment here: 15 Gy SBRT to primary tumor, nephrectomy 4 weeks later.

V usage is TRBV5-1 and J usage is TRBJ1-1; 7 nucleotides align to TRBD1. Source: blood, taken from a patient whose treatment included radiotherapy and nephrectomy. This receptor was identified in a woman aged 70-85 years with renal cell carcinoma. The CDR3 DNA is TGCGCCAGCAGCTTTCAGGGGGAAAACACTGAAGCTTTCTTT. Translated: CASSFQGENTEAFF.